This T cell receptor beta chain was identified during a study of blood T cells in healthy people across ages (dated by TCRdb to about 2015). With respect to the entire study: In model experiments, template switching captured about one uniquely barcoded TCR beta cDNA molecule for every two T cells. To track age-related changes in TCR beta repertoire diversity, the study relied on deep sequencing normalized with unique cDNA molecular identifiers. The donors were split into four age groups: young (average 16 years), middle-aged (roughly 39), aged (approximately 60) and long-lived (approximately 80). For two donors (one aged 18 to 29 and one aged 80 or older), the study analyzed two additional independent replicas of 1 million unique cDNA reads from the same blood draw. The study at large found these results: Because donor CMV infection status was unknown, age-related changes in expanded clonotypes were potentially confounded. Compared with the aged group, the long-lived group had more naive CD4+ T cells, fewer expanded clones and increased TCR diversity, a pattern suggesting age selection. Bulk unsorted PBMC profiling prevented conclusive comparison of naive and antigen-experienced compartments. As age increased, observed TCR beta diversity per million T cells dropped in a roughly linear way, and a significant reduction was already evident by age 40. Estimates of total diversity based on one million sequenced T cells were regarded as lower bounds and as underestimates. There was a strong correlation between observed TCR beta diversity and the percentage of naive T cells measured by flow cytometry.

The donors were roughly 39 Caucasian individuals from Russia, aged roughly 6 to 90 years, who were systemically healthy. Each donor gave approximately 9.3 milliliters of peripheral blood, collected into EDTA-treated Vacutainer tubes. Ficoll-Paque density-gradient centrifugation was used to isolate PBMCs, with at least 6.5 million per sample. Total RNA, at least 5 micrograms per sample, was extracted from PBMCs with Trizol reagent. The percentages of naive CD45RAhigh/CD27high T cells were determined by flow cytometry on a PBMC aliquot from every donor. The CDR3 has 11 amino acids, counting the end cysteine and phenylalanine. The only DNA kept is the CDR3, 33 bases in frame from the first base. CDR1 and CDR2 were assigned from the germline V gene (reference sequence) as LGHDT and YNNKEL. At least ten counts were recorded for this clonotype. The clone's antigen remains unknown. No qualities accompany the bases; no much larger clone lies one base away.

The method was 5' RACE. Sequencing was carried out with an Illumina HiSeq 2500. A second roughly 6 to 12 cycle PCR used a sample-barcoded 5' primer and a J-beta primer mix. A template-switch 5' adaptor carrying 12 random nucleotides introduced a unique molecular identifier onto each TCR beta cDNA molecule. Each sample yielded at least 3 million CDR3-containing paired-end reads. First-strand cDNA synthesis was performed from all RNA using the Mint cDNA synthesis kit, with priming by a TRBC-specific oligonucleotide. After uracil-DNA glycosylase treatment, a first 18-cycle PCR used universal primers M1SS and BC2_uni_R on all cDNA. The paper's processing steps were these. For normalization, 1 million high-quality reads were randomly selected from each sample, with every read carrying a distinct molecular identifier. Reads with shared molecular identifiers were discarded instead of being binned into consensus sequences. CDR3 identification, clonotype clustering and error correction used MiTCR with a Q25 quality threshold and the strictest error-elimination algorithm. A nonparametric unseen species model using Euler transformation provided a lower-bound estimate of total TCR beta diversity. TCRdb took the public reads, trimmed them with fastp at Q25, ran MiXCR for clone calling and kept in-frame beta chains. Here each entry gathers all rows of one CDR3 protein and keeps the most common genes and DNA. These V and J calls originate from TCRdb's pipeline instead of the authors' own analysis. This sample is represented by about 930,000 distinct CDR3 sequences; about 28% of them were singletons. The ten largest clones take up approximately 10% of the sample.

The sample was also reused in another study, on T cells of mothers and their children. Drawing on the second study: Donors were nine systemically healthy Caucasian individuals: three mothers and their six children. cDNA synthesis used all of the extracted RNA, with 1.5 ug of RNA in each 15 ul reaction. In the second PCR, the M1S primer added sample barcodes and 2-4 random nucleotides. Over 9.5 million TCR beta CDR3 reads were obtained for each mother, and millions of reads were obtained for each child. TCR recombination output is similarly shaped by thymic selection in related and unrelated pairs, with a minor effect exerted by inherited differences. Normalized repertoire overlap was always slightly but never significantly higher in related than unrelated mother-child pairs. No persistent microchimeric T cell clones were found, with a detection sensitivity of approximately 100 clones per million clonotypes. Deep NGS was used in the study to compare the TCR beta repertoires of mothers and children and to look for features that separate related mother-child pairs from unrelated individuals. The mean age was roughly 44 +/- 4 years for the mothers and around 10 +/- 4 years for the children. After adapter ligation was performed with NEBNext reagents, the libraries were sequenced on an Illumina HiSeq 2000 with 100+100 nt paired-end reads. To avoid cross-contamination, the mother libraries and the child libraries were prepared a month apart and sequenced in separate runs. Between roughly 450,000 and 2,000,000 distinct TCR beta clonotypes were identified per donor. Naive TCR beta clonotypes were estimated from low-frequency clonotypes matched to each donor's FACS-determined naive share, without sorting.

This receptor was taken from a woman aged 40 to 50 in good health. The specimen sequenced was blood. The chain uses TRBV3-1 and TRBJ2-4; no D gene can be assigned with confidence. The J call is uncertain, as TRBJ2-7 better fits the DNA end. The CDR3 amino acid sequence is: CASSSPGEQYF. The base sequence is TGTGCCAGCAGTTCCCCAGGCGAGCAGTACTTC.